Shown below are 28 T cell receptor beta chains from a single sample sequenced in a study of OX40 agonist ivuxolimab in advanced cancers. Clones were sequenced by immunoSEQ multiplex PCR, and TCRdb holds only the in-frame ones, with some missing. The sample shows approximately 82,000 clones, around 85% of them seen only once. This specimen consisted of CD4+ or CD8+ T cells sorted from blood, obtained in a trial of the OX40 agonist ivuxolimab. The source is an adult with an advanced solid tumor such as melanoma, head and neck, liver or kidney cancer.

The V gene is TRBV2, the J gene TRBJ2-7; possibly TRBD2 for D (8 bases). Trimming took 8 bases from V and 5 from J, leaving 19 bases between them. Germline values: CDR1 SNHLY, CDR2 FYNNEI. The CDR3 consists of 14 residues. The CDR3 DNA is TGTGCCAGCTTGGGACAGCGGGGGTCCAACGAGCAGTACTTC. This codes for CASLGQRGSNEQYF.

In DNA, the CDR3 is TGTGCCAGTAGCTCGGGCGGCTTTTTCGATTCACCCCTCCACTTT. Its protein product is CASSSGGFFDSPLHF. The rearrangement uses TRBV19 and TRBJ1-6; D not resolved. The length of the CDR3 is 15 residues. Germline CDR1 is LNHDA and CDR2 is SQIVND (reference sequence). V lost 6 bases and J lost 8, with 17 bases in between.

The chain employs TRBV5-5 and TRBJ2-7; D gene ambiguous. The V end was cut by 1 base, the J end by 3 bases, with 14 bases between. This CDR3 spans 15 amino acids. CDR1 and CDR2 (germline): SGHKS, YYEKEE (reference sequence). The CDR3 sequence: CASSLSRQRIYEQYF. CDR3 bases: TGTGCCAGCAGCTTGTCGCGGCAACGGATCTACGAGCAGTACTTC. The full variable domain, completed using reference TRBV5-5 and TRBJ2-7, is DAGVTQSPTHLIKTRGQQVTLRCSPISGHKSVSWYQQVLGQGPQFIFQYYEKEERGRGNFPDRFSARQFPNYSSELNVNALLLGDSALYLCASSLSRQRIYEQYFGPGTRLTVT.

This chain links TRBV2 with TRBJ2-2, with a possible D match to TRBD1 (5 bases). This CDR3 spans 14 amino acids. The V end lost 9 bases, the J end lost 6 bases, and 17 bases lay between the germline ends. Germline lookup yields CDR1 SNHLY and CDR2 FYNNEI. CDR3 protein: CASGSVEGAGELFF. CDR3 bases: TGTGCCAGTGGGTCGGTTGAAGGGGCCGGGGAGCTGTTTTTT.

CDR3 in DNA: TGTGCCAGTACCCCTCTGCTCGGGGCTAATGAAAAACTGTTTTTT. It specifies CASTPLLGANEKLFF. The chain joins TRBV19 to TRBJ1-4; D unresolved. From germline, CDR1 is LNHDA and CDR2 SQIVND (reference sequence). With 7 bases removed from V and 3 bases from J, the gap between germline ends came to 15 bases. This CDR3 spans 15 amino acids. Together with reference TRBV19 and TRBJ1-4, the CDR3 gives the full variable domain: DGGITQSPKYLFRKEGQNVTLSCEQNLNHDAMYWYRQDPGQGLRLIYYSQIVNDFQKGDIAEGYSVSREKKESFPLTVTSAQKNPTAFYLCASTPLLGANEKLFFGSGTQLSVL.

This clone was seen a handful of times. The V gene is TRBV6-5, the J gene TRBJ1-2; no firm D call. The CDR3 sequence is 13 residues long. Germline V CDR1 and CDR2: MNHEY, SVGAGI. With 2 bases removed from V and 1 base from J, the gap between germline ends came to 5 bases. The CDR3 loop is CASSYRSNYGYTF. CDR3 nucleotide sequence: TGTGCCAGCAGTTACCGCAGTAACTATGGCTACACCTTC.

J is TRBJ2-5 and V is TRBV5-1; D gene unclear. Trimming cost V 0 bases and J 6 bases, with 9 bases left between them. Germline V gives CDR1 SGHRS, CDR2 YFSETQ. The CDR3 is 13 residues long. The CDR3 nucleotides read TGCGCCAGCAGCTTGGGGACCCGCCAGACCCAGTACTTC. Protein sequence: CASSLGTRQTQYF.

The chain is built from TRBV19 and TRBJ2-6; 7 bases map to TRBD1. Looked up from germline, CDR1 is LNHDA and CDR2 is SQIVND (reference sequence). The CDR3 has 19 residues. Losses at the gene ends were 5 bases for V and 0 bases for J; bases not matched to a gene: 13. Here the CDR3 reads CASSPRRWDSFSGANVLTF. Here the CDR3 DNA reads TGTGCCAGTAGTCCCCGAAGGTGGGACAGTTTCTCTGGGGCCAACGTCCTGACTTTC. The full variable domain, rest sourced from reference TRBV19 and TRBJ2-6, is DGGITQSPKYLFRKEGQNVTLSCEQNLNHDAMYWYRQDPGQGLRLIYYSQIVNDFQKGDIAEGYSVSREKKESFPLTVTSAQKNPTAFYLCASSPRRWDSFSGANVLTFGAGSRLTVL.

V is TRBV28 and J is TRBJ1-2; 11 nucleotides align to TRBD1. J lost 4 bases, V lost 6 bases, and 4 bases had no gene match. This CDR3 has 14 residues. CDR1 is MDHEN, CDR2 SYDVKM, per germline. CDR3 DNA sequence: TGTGCCAGCAGGGACAGGGGGCGCAGCTATGGCTACACCTTC. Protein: CASRDRGRSYGYTF.

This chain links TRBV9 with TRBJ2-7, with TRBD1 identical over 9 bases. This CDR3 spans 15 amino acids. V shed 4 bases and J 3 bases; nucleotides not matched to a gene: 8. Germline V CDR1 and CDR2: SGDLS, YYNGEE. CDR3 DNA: TGTGCCAGCAGCACTTCCCCGGGACAGGGCTACGAGCAGTACTTC. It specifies CASSTSPGQGYEQYF.

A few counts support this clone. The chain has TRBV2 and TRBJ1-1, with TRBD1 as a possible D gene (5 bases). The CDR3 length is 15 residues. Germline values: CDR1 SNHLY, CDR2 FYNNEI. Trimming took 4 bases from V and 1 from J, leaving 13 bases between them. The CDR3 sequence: CASSGTLAGNTEAFF. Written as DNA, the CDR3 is TGTGCCAGCAGTGGGACACTAGCTGGGAACACTGAAGCTTTCTTT. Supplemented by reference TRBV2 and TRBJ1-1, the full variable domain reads EPEVTQTPSHQVTQMGQEVILRCVPISNHLYFYWYRQILGQKVEFLVSFYNNEISEKSEIFDDQFSVERPDGSNFTLKIRSTKLEDSAMYFCASSGTLAGNTEAFFGQGTRLTVV.

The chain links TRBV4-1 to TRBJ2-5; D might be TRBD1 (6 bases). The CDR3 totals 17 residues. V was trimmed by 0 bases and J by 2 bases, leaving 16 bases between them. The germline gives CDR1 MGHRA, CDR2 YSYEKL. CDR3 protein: CASSQDKGVSRQETQYF. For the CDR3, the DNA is TGCGCCAGCAGCCAAGATAAGGGGGTATCGCGGCAAGAGACCCAGTACTTC.

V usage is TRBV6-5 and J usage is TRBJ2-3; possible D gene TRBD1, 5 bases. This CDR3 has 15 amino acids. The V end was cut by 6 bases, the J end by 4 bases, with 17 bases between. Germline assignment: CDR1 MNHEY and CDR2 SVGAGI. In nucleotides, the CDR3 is TGTGCCAGCAGGCTTACCGGGCTAGGGGCAGATACGCAGTATTTT. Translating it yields CASRLTGLGADTQYF.

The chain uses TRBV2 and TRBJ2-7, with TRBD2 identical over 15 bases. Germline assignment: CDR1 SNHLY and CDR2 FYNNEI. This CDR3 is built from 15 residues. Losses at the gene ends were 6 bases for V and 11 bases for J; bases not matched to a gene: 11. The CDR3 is CASSTRTSGGALEYF. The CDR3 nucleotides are TGTGCCAGCAGCACTCGGACTAGCGGGGGGGCTTTGGAGTACTTC.

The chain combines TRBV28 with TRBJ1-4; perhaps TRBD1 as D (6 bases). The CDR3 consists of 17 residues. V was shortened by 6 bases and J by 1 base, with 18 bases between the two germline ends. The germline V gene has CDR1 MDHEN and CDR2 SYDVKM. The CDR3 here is CASSPGGTIITNEKLFF. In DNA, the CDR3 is TGTGCCAGCAGCCCCGGGGGGACAATAATAACTAATGAAAAACTGTTTTTT.

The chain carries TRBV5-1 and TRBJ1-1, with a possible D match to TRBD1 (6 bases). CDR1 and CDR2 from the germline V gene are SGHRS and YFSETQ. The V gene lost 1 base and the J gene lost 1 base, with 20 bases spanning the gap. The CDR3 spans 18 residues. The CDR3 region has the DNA TGCGCCAGCAGCTTGTATCAGGGGACGGGACGGGGGAACACTGAAGCTTTCTTT. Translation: CASSLYQGTGRGNTEAFF. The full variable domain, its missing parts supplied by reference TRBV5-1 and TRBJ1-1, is KAGVTQTPRYLIKTRGQQVTLSCSPISGHRSVSWYQQTPGQGLQFLFEYFSETQRNKGNFPGRFSGRQFSNSRSEMNVSTLELGDSALYLCASSLYQGTGRGNTEAFFGQGTRLTVV.

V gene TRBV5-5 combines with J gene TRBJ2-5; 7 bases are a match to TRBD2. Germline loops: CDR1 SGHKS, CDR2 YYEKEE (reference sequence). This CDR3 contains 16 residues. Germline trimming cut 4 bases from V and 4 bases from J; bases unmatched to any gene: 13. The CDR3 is CASSPGGAGRGETQYF. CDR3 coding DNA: TGTGCCAGCAGCCCTGGGGGAGCGGGGAGGGGAGAGACCCAGTACTTC.

CDR3: CASSPDSNYGYTF. As DNA, the CDR3 is TGTGCCAGCTCCCCGGACAGTAACTATGGCTACACCTTC. This chain uses TRBV7-3 with TRBJ1-2, with D possibly matching TRBD1 (6 bases). Trimming pared 8 bases from V and 1 base from J, leaving 11 bases between. The germline CDR1 and CDR2 sequences are SGHTA and FQGTGA. The CDR3 runs to 13 residues.

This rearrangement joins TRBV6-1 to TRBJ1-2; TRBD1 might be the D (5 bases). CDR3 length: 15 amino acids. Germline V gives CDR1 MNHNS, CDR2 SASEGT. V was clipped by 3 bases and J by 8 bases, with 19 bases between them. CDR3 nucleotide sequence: TGTGCCAGCAGTGATGTGAGGGGATCTGAAAGAGGCTACACCTTC. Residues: CASSDVRGSERGYTF.

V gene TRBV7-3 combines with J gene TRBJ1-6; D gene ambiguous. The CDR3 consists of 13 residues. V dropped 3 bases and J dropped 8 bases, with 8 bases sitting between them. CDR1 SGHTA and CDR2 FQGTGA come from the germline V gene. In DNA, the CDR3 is TGTGCCAGCAGCTTTGGTAGGGATTCACCCCTCCACTTT. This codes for CASSFGRDSPLHF.

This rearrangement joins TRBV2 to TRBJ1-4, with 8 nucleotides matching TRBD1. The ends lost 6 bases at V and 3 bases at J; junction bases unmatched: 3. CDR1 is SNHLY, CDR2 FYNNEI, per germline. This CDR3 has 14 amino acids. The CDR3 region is CASRETGANEKLFF. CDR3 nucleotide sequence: TGTGCCAGCAGGGAGACAGGGGCTAATGAAAAACTGTTTTTT.

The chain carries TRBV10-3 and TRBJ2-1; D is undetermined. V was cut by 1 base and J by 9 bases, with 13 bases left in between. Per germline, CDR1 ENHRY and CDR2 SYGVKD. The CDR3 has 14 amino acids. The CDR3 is CAISEFGVGTEQFF. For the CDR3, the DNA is TGTGCCATCAGTGAGTTCGGAGTAGGTACTGAGCAGTTCTTC.

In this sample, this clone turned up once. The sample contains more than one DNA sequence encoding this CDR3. The CDR3 is CASSLDGAHNEQFF. The CDR3 DNA follows: TGCGCCAGCAGCTTGGACGGGGCGCACAATGAGCAGTTCTTC. The chain uses TRBV5-1 and TRBJ2-1; D tentatively fits TRBD1 or TRBD2 (5 bases each). Germline CDR1 and CDR2: SGHRS and YFSETQ. The germline V and J ends were trimmed by 0 bases and 5 bases, with 9 bases remaining between them. The CDR3 runs 14 residues.

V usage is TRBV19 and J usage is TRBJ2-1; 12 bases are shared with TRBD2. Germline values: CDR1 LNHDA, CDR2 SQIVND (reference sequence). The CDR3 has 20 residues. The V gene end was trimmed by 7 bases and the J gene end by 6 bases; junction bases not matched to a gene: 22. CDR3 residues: CASTPLGRGGLAGRFNEQFF. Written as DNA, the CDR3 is TGTGCCAGTACCCCATTAGGACGGGGAGGACTAGCGGGGAGGTTCAATGAGCAGTTCTTC.

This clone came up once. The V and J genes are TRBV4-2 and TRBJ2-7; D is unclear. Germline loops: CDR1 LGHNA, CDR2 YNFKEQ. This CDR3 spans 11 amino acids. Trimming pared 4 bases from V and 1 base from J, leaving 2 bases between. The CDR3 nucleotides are TGTGCCAGCAGCCGATCCTACGAGCAGTACTTC. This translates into CASSRSYEQYF.

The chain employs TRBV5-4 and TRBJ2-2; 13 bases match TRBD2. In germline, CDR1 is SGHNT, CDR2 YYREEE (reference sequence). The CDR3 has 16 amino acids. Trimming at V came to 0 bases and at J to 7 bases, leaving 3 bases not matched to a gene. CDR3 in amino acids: CASSLAGLAGNGELFF. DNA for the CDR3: TGTGCCAGCAGCTTGGCGGGACTAGCGGGGAACGGGGAGCTGTTTTTT. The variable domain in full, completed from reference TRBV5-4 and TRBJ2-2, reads ETGVTQSPTHLIKTRGQQVTLRCSSQSGHNTVSWYQQALGQGPQFIFQYYREEENGRGNFPPRFSGLQFPNYSSELNVNALELDDSALYLCASSLAGLAGNGELFFGEGSRLTVL.

As DNA, the CDR3 is TGCGCCAGCAGCTTGGGATATTACAGGGAAGAGACTGAAGCTTTCTTT. As protein: CASSLGYYREETEAFF. The V gene is TRBV5-1, the J gene TRBJ1-1; maybe TRBD1 (6 bases). The V end lost 0 bases, the J end lost 5 bases, and 17 bases lay between the germline ends. This CDR3 region has 16 residues. Germline CDR1 and CDR2: SGHRS and YFSETQ.

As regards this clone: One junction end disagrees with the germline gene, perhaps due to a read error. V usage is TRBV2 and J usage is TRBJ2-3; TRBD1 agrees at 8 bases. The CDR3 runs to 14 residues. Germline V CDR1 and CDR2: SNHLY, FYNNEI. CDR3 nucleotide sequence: TGTGCCAGCAGTGTGGGACAAGGGACAGGTACGCAGTATTTT. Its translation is CASSVGQGTGTQYF.